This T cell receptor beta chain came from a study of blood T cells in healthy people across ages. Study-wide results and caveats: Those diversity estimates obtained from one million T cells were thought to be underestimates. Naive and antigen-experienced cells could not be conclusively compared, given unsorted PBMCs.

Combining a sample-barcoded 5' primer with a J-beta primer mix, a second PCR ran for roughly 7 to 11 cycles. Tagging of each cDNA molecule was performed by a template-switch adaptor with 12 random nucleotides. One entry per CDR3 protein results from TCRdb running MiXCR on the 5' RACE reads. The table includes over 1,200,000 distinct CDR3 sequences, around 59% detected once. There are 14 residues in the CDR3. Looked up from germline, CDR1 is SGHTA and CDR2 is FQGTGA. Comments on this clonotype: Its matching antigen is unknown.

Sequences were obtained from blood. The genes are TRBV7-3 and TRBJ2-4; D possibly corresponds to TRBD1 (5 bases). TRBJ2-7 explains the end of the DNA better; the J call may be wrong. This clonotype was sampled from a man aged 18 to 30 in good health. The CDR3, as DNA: TGTGCCAGCAGCCCAAGCGTAGGGGACTACGAGCAGTACTTC. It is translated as CASSPSVGDYEQYF.